The source of this TCR beta chain is a study of blood T cell repertoires in COVID-19. The CDR3 runs 16 residues. V was clipped by 5 bases and J by 6 bases; unmatched bases: 13. Germline V CDR1 and CDR2: MDHEN, SYDVKM. Profiling relied on immunoSEQ multiplex PCR, and the TCRdb table lists in-frame clones only, not all of them. The sample lists some 390,000 clones; about 87% were seen once. The sequencing sample was made of peripheral blood. The TCR originated in a woman in her sixties with COVID-19, enrolled during active disease. The chain uses TRBV28 and TRBJ1-1; 9 bases align to TRBD1. The CDR3 region is CASSPLGQGGRSEAFF. The DNA of the CDR3 is TGTGCCAGCAGTCCCCTGGGACAGGGCGGCCGCTCTGAAGCTTTCTTT.